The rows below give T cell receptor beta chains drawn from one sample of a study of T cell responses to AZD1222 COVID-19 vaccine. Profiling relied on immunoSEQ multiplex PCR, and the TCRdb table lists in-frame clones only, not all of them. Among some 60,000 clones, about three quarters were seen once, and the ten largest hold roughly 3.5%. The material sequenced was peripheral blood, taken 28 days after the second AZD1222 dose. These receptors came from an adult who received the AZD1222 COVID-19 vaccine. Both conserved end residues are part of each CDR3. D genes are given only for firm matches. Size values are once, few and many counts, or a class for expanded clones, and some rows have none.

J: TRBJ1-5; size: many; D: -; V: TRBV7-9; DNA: TGTGCCAGCGCACAGGGAGGCGGAGGGCCCCAGCATTTT; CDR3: CASAQGGGGPQHF
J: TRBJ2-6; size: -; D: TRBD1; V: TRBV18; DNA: TGTGCCAGCTCACTTTCACAGGGGACCGGGGCCAACGTCCTGACTTTC; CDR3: CASSLSQGTGANVLTF
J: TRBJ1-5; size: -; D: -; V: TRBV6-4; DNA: TGTGCCAGAACAGATCAGCCCCAGCATTTT; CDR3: CARTDQPQHF
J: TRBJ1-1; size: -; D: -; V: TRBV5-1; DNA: TGCGCCAGCAGCTTATCGGTGCAGGATAAAGCTTTCTTT; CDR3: CASSLSVQDKAFF
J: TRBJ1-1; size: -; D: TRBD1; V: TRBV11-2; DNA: TGTGCCAGCAGCGAAGGGACTGGACAGGTTGCCTTGAAAACGCTCTTT; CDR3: CASSEGTGQVALKTLF
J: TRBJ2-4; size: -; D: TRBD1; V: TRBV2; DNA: TGTGCCAGCAGAGGTACCGGGACAGGGAGGGGGAGTTCCAACATTCAGTACTTC; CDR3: CASRGTGTGRGSSNIQYF
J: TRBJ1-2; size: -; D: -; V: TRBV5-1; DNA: TGCGCCAGCAGCTTGGGGGGGATTAACTATGGCTACACCTTC; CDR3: CASSLGGINYGYTF
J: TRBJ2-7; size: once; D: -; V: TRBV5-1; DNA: TGCGCCAGCAGCCCGGGACAACCCTTCTCCTACGAGCAGTACTTC; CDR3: CASSPGQPFSYEQYF
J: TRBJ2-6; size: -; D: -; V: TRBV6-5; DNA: TGTGCCAGCAATCCAGGGCTCGCTGGGGCCAACGTCCTGACTTTC; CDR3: CASNPGLAGANVLTF
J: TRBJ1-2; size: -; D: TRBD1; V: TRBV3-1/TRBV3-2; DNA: TGTGCCAGCAGCCGCGGGGACAGTGATTATGGCTACACCTTC; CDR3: CASSRGDSDYGYTF
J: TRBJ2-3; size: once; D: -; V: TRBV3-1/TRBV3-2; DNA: TGTGCCAGCAGCCATCCCCCCAGTACAGATACGCAGTATTTT; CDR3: CASSHPPSTDTQYF
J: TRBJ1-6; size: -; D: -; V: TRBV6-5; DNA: TGTGCCAGCAGTATCCGCGCAGATTCACCCCTCCACTTT; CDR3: CASSIRADSPLHF
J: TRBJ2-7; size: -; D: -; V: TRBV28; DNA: TGTGCCAGCAGACCCGGCCGGGACGGATTCTACGAGCAGTACTTC; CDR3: CASRPGRDGFYEQYF
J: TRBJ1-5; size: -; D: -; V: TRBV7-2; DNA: TGTGCCAGCAGCTTAGGGGGGAATAGCAATCAGCCCCAGCATTTT; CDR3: CASSLGGNSNQPQHF
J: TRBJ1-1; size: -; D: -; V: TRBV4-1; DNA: TGCGCCAGCAGCCAGGCTCAGACAGAGAACACTGAAGCTTTCTTT; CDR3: CASSQAQTENTEAFF
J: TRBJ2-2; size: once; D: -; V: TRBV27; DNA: TGTGCCAGCAGGACAAACAGGGCGTCCGGGGAGCTGTTTTTT; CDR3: CASRTNRASGELFF
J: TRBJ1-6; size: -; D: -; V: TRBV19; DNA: TGTGCCAGTGGTCTGGGGTTAGGGTCACCCCTCCACTTT; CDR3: CASGLGLGSPLHF
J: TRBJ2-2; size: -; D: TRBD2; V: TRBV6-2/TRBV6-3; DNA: TGTGCCAGCAGCCATCGGACTAGCGGGGCTGTCGGGGAGCTGTTTTTT; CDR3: CASSHRTSGAVGELFF
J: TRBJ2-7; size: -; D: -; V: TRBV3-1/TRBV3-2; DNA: TGTGCCAGCAGCCAAGCGTGTCTTCAGGTTTCCGAGCAGTACTTC; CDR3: CASSQACLQVSEQYF
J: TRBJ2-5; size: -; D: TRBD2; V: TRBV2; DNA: TGTGCCAGCAGTGGTCTAGCGGGGCGACAAGAGACCCAGTACTTC; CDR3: CASSGLAGRQETQYF
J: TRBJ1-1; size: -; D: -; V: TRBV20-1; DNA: TGCAGTGCTAGTAGCGCGAGCCGTTTGAACACTGAAGCTTTCTTT; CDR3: CSASSASRLNTEAFF
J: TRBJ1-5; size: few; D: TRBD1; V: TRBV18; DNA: TGTGCCAGCTCCCCCCCGACTACGACAGGGATCAATCAGCCCCAGCATTTT; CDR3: CASSPPTTTGINQPQHF
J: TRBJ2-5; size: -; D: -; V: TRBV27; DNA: TGTGCCAGCAGTACGGGGGACGGCCAAGAGACCCAGTACTTC; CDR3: CASSTGDGQETQYF
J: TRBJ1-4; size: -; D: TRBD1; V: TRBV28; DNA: TGTGCCAGCAGGGGGACAGGGATAAACGAAAAACTGTTTTTT; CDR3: CASRGTGINEKLFF
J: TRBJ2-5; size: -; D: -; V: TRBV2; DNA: TGTGCCAGCAGTGGCCAGGGGAACCAAGAGACCCAGTACTTC; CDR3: CASSGQGNQETQYF
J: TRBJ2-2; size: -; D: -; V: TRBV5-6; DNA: TGTGCCAGCAGCTTGGTACAGGGGAACACCGGGGAGCTGTTTTTT; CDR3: CASSLVQGNTGELFF
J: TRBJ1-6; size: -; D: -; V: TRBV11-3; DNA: TGTGCCAGCAGCCAGCTCTCCTATAATTCACCCCTCCACTTT; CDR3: CASSQLSYNSPLHF
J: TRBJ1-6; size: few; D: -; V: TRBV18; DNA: TGTGCCAGCTCACCTTCCGGGGTCCTTGGTAATTCACCCCTCCACTTT; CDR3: CASSPSGVLGNSPLHF
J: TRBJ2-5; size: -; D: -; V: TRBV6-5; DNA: TGTGCCAGCAGTTACTCGACTCCAGCTCTCAGGGAGACCCAGTACTTC; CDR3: CASSYSTPALRETQYF
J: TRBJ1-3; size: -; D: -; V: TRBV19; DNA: TGTGCCAGTAGGGGTTGGCCCCGGGACACCATATATTTT; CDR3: CASRGWPRDTIYF
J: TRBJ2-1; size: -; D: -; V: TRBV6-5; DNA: TGTGCCAGCAGTTACAAGGCAGGGGGGCAGGGTGAGCAGTTCTTC; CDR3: CASSYKAGGQGEQFF
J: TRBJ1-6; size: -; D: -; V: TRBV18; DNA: TGTGCCAGCGCGACAGGTGCGGATTCACCCCTCCACTTT; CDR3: CASATGADSPLHF
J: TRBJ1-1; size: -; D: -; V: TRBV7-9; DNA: TGTGCCAGCAGCTTATGTCAGGGCGGGTGCACTGAAGCTTTCTTT; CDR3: CASSLCQGGCTEAFF
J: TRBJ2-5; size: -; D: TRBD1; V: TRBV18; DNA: TGTGCCAGCTCACCTTTTGACAGGGGAGAAGGGCAAGAGACCCAGTACTTC; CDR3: CASSPFDRGEGQETQYF
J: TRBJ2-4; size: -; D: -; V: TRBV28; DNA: TGTGCCAGCAGTTTAACAGGCAAAAACATTCAGTACTTC; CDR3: CASSLTGKNIQYF
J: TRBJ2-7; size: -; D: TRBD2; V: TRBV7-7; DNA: TGTGCCAGCAGCCCCGGGGGGAGTGGGGCGTCCTACGAGCAGTACTTC; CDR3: CASSPGGSGASYEQYF
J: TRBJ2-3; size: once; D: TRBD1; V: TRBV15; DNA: TGTGCCACCAGCAGAGGAGGGGGCGGGACAGATACGCAGTATTTT; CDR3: CATSRGGGGTDTQYF
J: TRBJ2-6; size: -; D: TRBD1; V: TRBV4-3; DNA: TGCGCCAGCAGCCCCCGGACAGGGGGGTCCGGGGCCAACGTCCTGACTTTC; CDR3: CASSPRTGGSGANVLTF
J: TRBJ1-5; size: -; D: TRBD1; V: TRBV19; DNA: TGTGCCAGTAGTGGGACAGGGGATCAGCCCCAGCATTTT; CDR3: CASSGTGDQPQHF
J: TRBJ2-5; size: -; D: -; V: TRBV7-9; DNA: TGTGCCAGCAGCAGGGACATAGAGACCCAGTACTTC; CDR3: CASSRDIETQYF
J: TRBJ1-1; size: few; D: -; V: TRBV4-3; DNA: TGCGCCAGCAGCCAAGAAACCAGCCTAGGGACTGAAGCTTTCTTT; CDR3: CASSQETSLGTEAFF
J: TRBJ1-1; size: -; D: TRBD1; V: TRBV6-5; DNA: TGTGCCAGCAGTTTGGGACAGTTTTACACTGAAGCTTTCTTT; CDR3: CASSLGQFYTEAFF
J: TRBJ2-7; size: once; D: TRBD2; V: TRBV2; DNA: TGTGCCAGCAGTTTTACTAGCGGGGTCGCCCGAACCGAGCAGTACTTC; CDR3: CASSFTSGVARTEQYF
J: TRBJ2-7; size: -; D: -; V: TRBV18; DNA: TGTGCCAGCTACGATGCTCTAGCATCCGAGCAGTACTTC; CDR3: CASYDALASEQYF
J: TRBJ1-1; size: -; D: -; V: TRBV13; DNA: TGTGCCAGCAGCTTAGATATCCATCCCATGAACACTGAAGCTTTCTTT; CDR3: CASSLDIHPMNTEAFF
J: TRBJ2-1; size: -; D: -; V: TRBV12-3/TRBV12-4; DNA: TGTGCCAGCAGTTTATACAATGAGCAGTTCTTC; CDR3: CASSLYNEQFF
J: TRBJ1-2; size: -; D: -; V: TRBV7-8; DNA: TGTGCCAGCAGCTTAGCGGGGATCTCTTATGGCTACACCTTC; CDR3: CASSLAGISYGYTF
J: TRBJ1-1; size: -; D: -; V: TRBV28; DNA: TGTGCCAGCAGTTTAGAGACGTCTGAAGCTTTCTTT; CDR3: CASSLETSEAFF
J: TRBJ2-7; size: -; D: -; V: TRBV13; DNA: TGTGCCAGCAGCCGGGCCGGTCGTACCTACGAGCAGTACTTC; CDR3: CASSRAGRTYEQYF
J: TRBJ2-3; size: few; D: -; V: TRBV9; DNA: TGTGCCAGCAGCGTAGGATTAGAGACAGATACGCAGTATTTT; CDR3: CASSVGLETDTQYF
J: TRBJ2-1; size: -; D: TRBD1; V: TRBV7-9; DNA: TGTGCCAGCAGCTTTGGACAGGTTAACAATGAGCAGTTCTTC; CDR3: CASSFGQVNNEQFF
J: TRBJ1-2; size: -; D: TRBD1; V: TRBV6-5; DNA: TGTGCCAGCAGTTACTCCTTACAGGGGGCCTATGGCTACACCTTC; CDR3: CASSYSLQGAYGYTF
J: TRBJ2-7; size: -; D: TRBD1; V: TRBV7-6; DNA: TGTGCCAGCAGCTTCGGACAGGGAAGAGACGAGCAGTACTTC; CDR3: CASSFGQGRDEQYF
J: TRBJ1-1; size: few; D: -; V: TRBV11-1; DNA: TGTGCCAGCAGCTTATTCAGGGCAGGAGAAGCTTTCTTT; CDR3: CASSLFRAGEAFF